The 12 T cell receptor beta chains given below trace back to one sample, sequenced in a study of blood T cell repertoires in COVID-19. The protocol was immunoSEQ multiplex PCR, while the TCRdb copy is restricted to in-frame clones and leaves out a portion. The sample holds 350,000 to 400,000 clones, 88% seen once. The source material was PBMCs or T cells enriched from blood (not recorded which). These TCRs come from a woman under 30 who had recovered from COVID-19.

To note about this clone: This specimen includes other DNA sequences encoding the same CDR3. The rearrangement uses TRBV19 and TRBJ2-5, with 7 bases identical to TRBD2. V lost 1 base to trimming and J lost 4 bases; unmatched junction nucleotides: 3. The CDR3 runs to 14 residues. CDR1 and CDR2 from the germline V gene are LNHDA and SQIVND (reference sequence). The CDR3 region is CASSIVGGGETQYF. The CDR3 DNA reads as TGTGCCAGTAGTATAGTTGGCGGGGGAGAGACCCAGTACTTC.

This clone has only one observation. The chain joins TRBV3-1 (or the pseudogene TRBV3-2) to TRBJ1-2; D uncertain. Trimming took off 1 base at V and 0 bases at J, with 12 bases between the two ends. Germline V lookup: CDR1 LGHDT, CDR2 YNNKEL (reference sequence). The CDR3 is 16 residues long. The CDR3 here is CASSQGWSDSNYGYTF. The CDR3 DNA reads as TGTGCCAGCAGCCAAGGATGGTCAGATTCTAACTATGGCTACACCTTC.

The CDR3 loop is CASSQPRVHEKLFF. DNA of the CDR3: TGCGCCAGCAGCCAACCCAGGGTTCATGAAAAACTGTTTTTT. J is TRBJ1-4 and V is TRBV4-1, with a possible D match to TRBD1 (5 bases). V lost 2 bases, J lost 6 bases, and 10 bases lay in between. This CDR3 has 14 amino acids. Per the germline V gene, CDR1 is MGHRA and CDR2 is YSYEKL.

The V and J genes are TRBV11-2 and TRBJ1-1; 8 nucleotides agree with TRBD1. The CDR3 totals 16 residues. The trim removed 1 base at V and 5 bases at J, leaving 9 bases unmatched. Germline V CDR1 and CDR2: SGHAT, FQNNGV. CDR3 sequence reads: CASSLVAWDRFTEAFF. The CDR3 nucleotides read TGTGCCAGCAGCTTAGTGGCTTGGGACAGGTTTACTGAAGCTTTCTTT.

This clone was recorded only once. Written as DNA, the CDR3 is TGTGCCAGCAGCCCCCGGAGGGGAACAGATACGCAGTATTTT. Protein product: CASSPRRGTDTQYF. The rearrangement joins TRBV7-2 to TRBJ2-3; tentatively, D is TRBD2 (6 bases). With 5 bases removed from V and 3 bases from J, the gap between germline ends came to 12 bases. CDR1 is SGHTA and CDR2 is FQGNSA in the germline V gene. The length of the CDR3 is 14 residues.

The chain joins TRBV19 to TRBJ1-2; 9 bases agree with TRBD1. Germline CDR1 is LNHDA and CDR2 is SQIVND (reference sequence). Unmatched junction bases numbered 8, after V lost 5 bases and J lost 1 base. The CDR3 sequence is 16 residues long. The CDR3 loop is CASSAQLTGGNYGYTF. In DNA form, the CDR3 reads TGTGCCAGTAGTGCCCAATTGACAGGGGGTAACTATGGCTACACCTTC. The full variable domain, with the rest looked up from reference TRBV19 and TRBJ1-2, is DGGITQSPKYLFRKEGQNVTLSCEQNLNHDAMYWYRQDPGQGLRLIYYSQIVNDFQKGDIAEGYSVSREKKESFPLTVTSAQKNPTAFYLCASSAQLTGGNYGYTFGSGTRLTVV.

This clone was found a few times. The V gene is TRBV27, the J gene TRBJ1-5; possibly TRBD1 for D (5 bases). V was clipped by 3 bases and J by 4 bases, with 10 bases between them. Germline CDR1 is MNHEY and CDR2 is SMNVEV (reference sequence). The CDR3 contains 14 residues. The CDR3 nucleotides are TGTGCCAGCAGTTTTATCCAGGGAAATCAGCCCCAGCATTTT. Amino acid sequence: CASSFIQGNQPQHF.

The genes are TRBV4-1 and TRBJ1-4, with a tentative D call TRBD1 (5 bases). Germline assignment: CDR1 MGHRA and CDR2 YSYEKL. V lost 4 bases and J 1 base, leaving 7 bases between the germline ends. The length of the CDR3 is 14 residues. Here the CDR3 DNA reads TGCGCCAGCAGCCGGACACTAACTAATGAAAAACTGTTTTTT. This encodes CASSRTLTNEKLFF.

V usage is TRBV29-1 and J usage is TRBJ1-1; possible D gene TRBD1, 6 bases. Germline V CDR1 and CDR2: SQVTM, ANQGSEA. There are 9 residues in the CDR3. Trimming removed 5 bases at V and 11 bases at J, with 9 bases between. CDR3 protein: CSVPGVAFF. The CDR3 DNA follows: TGCAGCGTTCCAGGGGTGGCTTTCTTT.

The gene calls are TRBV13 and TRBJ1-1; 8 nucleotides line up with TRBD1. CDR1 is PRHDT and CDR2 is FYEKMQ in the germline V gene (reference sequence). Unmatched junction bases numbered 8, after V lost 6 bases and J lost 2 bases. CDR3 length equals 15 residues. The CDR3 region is CASSLSGTGNTEAFF. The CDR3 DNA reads TGTGCCAGCAGTCTCTCCGGGACAGGTAACACTGAAGCTTTCTTT. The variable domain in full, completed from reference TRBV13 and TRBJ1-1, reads AAGVIQSPRHLIKEKRETATLKCYPIPRHDTVYWYQQGPGQDPQFLISFYEKMQSDKGSIPDRFSAQQFSDYHSELNMSSLELGDSALYFCASSLSGTGNTEAFFGQGTRLTVV.

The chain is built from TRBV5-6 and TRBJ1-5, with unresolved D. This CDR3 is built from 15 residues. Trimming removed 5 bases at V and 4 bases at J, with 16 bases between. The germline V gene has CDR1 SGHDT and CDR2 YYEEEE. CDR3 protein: CASRVGPEPNQPQHF. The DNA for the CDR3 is TGTGCCAGCAGGGTCGGTCCCGAACCAAATCAGCCCCAGCATTTT.

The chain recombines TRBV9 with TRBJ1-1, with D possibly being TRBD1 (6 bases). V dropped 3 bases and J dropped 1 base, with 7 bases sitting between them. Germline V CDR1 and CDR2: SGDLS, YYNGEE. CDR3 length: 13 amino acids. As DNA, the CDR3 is TGTGCCAGCAGCGAACAGGGGAACACTGAAGCTTTCTTT. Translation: CASSEQGNTEAFF.